This is a list of T cell receptor beta chains from one sample in a study of CD8+ T cells in alopecia areata. The protocol was immunoSEQ multiplex PCR, while the TCRdb copy is restricted to in-frame clones and leaves out a portion. Here the sample spans fewer than 250,000 clones, 55% to 70% being singletons. Material: CD4+ T cells sorted from blood, obtained at week 4, from a patient treated with tofacitinib. The receptor source for this set is a human donor with alopecia areata. CDR3s include the opening cysteine and the closing phenylalanine or tryptophan. A D gene is named only where the DNA matches it firmly. Part of the rows lack a size; the others show once, few, many or a class for expanded clones.

TRBJ1-3,TRBV19,-,few,CASTAGRVSGNTIYF,TGTGCCAGTACGGCAGGGAGGGTCTCTGGAAACACCATATATTTT
TRBJ2-1,TRBV2,TRBD1,few,CAAGQGSDEQFF,TGTGCCGCGGGACAGGGGAGCGATGAGCAGTTCTTC
TRBJ1-1,TRBV30,-,once,CAWSVLGGTEAFF,TGTGCCTGGAGTGTACTAGGGGGCACTGAAGCTTTCTTT
TRBJ2-7,TRBV5-1,-,few,CASRGSSYEQYF,TGCGCCAGCAGAGGGAGCAGCTACGAGCAGTACTTC
TRBJ2-2,TRBV19,-,-,CASSIVRAGELFF,TGTGCCAGTAGTATAGTGAGGGCCGGGGAGCTGTTTTTT
TRBJ1-6,TRBV4-1,-,-,CASSQGVELDSPLHF,TGCGCCAGCAGCCAAGGAGTGGAGTTGGATTCACCCCTCCACTTT
TRBJ2-3,TRBV11-3,-,few,CASSTSFDAGSTDTQYF,TGTGCCAGCAGCACCAGCTTTGATGCGGGGAGCACAGATACGCAGTATTTT
TRBJ1-5,TRBV30,-,few,CAWGHVQPQHF,TGTGCTTGGGGCCACGTACAGCCCCAGCATTTT
TRBJ1-2,TRBV29-1,-,-,CSVAEGLNYGYTF,TGCAGCGTGGCGGAGGGTCTTAACTATGGCTACACCTTC
TRBJ1-1,TRBV5-1,-,-,CASSVGQANTEAFF,TGCGCCAGCAGCGTAGGACAAGCCAACACTGAAGCTTTCTTT
TRBJ2-2,TRBV7-9,-,-,CASSSFRGTGELFF,TGTGCCAGCAGCTCTTTCAGGGGAACCGGGGAGCTGTTTTTT
TRBJ2-7,TRBV30,-,-,CAWTQGSDEQYF,TGTGCCTGGACACAGGGTTCCGACGAGCAGTACTTC
TRBJ2-3,TRBV7-2,-,-,CASSLGGSPADTQYF,TGTGCCAGCAGCTTAGGAGGGAGCCCGGCTGATACGCAGTATTTT
TRBJ2-3,TRBV30,-,-,CAWSVRITDTQYF,TGTGCCTGGAGTGTACGTATCACAGATACGCAGTATTTT
TRBJ1-2,TRBV19,-,-,CASSISTNYGYTF,TGTGCCAGTAGTATAAGTACAAACTATGGCTACACCTTC
TRBJ1-6,TRBV29-1,-,-,CSVAQDYNSPLHF,TGCAGCGTTGCCCAGGACTATAATTCACCCCTCCACTTT
TRBJ2-5,TRBV9,TRBD1,once,CASSVRQGAVETQYF,TGTGCCAGCAGCGTTCGACAGGGGGCAGTGGAGACCCAGTACTTC
TRBJ2-3,TRBV7-9,TRBD2,-,CASSFGTSGTDTQYF,TGTGCCAGCAGCTTCGGGACTAGCGGCACAGATACGCAGTATTTT
TRBJ2-7,TRBV19,-,-,CASSMSGTTYEGQYF,TGTGCCAGTAGTATGAGTGGGACAACCTACGAAGGGCAGTACTTC
TRBJ1-4,TRBV25-1,-,once,CASSVTGTQGGKLFF,TGTGCCAGCAGTGTCACCGGGACCCAAGGAGGGAAACTGTTTTTT
TRBJ1-1,TRBV11-2,TRBD1,-,CASSRMGQGRTEAFF,TGTGCCAGCAGCAGAATGGGACAGGGTAGGACTGAAGCTTTCTTT
TRBJ2-7,TRBV27,TRBD2,-,CASSFLAGGPSGEQYF,TGTGCCAGCAGTTTCCTAGCGGGGGGGCCTTCGGGCGAGCAGTACTTC
TRBJ1-1,TRBV4-1,-,-,CASSQQQGGGTEAFF,TGCGCCAGCAGCCAACAACAGGGAGGGGGCACTGAAGCTTTCTTT
TRBJ2-2,TRBV2,-,few,CASRERRNTGELFF,TGTGCCAGCAGAGAAAGGAGGAACACCGGGGAGCTGTTTTTT
TRBJ2-1,TRBV30,TRBD2,-,CAWSTPVGRGAYNEQFF,TGTGCCTGGAGTACCCCTGTGGGGCGGGGGGCTTACAATGAGCAGTTCTTC
TRBJ2-7,TRBV6-5,-,-,CASSFAGEQYF,TGTGCCAGCAGTTTCGCGGGCGAGCAGTACTTC
TRBJ2-1,TRBV6-1,-,-,CASSAGIRNGGNEQFF,TGTGCCAGCAGTGCAGGGATACGCAACGGAGGCAATGAGCAGTTCTTC
TRBJ2-2,TRBV30,-,-,CAWRDTGYSGELFF,TGTGCCTGGAGGGATACAGGGTATAGCGGGGAGCTGTTTTTT
TRBJ2-7,TRBV4-1,-,-,CASSQGSGSYEQYF,TGCGCCAGCAGCCAAGGCTCAGGGTCCTACGAGCAGTACTTC
TRBJ1-3,TRBV7-9,-,few,CASSLRQDSGNTIYF,TGTGCCAGCAGCTTACGACAGGACTCTGGAAACACCATATATTTT
TRBJ1-4,TRBV2,-,few,CASIRGGTQDEKLFF,TGTGCCAGCATCAGAGGGGGGACGCAGGACGAAAAACTGTTTTTT
TRBJ2-7,TRBV6-5,TRBD1,-,CASGQGPGEQYF,TGTGCCAGCGGACAGGGGCCTGGGGAGCAGTACTTC
TRBJ2-5,TRBV7-9,-,-,CASTPRPVAETQYF,TGTGCCAGCACCCCCCGGCCCGTGGCCGAGACCCAGTACTTC
TRBJ2-2,TRBV11-3,TRBD2,-,CASSTRGAGELFF,TGTGCCAGCAGCACTCGGGGGGCCGGGGAGCTGTTTTTT
TRBJ2-7,TRBV7-9,TRBD2,-,CASSPGGGQSYEQYF,TGTGCCAGCAGTCCAGGCGGGGGGCAGTCCTACGAGCAGTACTTC
TRBJ2-5,TRBV29-1,TRBD2,-,CSVASSGGRSGTQYF,TGCAGCGTTGCCTCTAGCGGGGGGCGAAGCGGGACCCAGTACTTC
TRBJ2-4,TRBV2,-,-,CASSEGNIQYF,TGTGCCAGCTCAGAGGGAAACATTCAGTACTTC
TRBJ1-2,TRBV6-6,-,few,CASSYTGAGDGYTF,TGTGCCAGCAGTTACACAGGAGCCGGAGATGGCTACACCTTC
TRBJ1-5,TRBV19,-,-,CASSIDKGFQPQHF,TGTGCCAGTAGTATAGATAAAGGGTTTCAGCCCCAGCATTTT
TRBJ1-5,TRBV29-1,TRBD1,-,CSVKTGSGNQPQHF,TGCAGCGTTAAGACAGGGTCTGGCAATCAGCCCCAGCATTTT
TRBJ2-3,TRBV4-1,TRBD2,-,CASSQEHLAGGFLPQYF,TGCGCCAGCAGCCAAGAACATCTAGCGGGGGGATTCCTACCGCAGTATTTT